This T cell receptor beta chain was captured by sequencing in a study of naive and memory T cell subsets. Study results and caveats: Especially in CD8 cells, naive repertoires contained a few larger clonotypes, possibly CD45RA-re-expressing memory cells.

Concerning this clonotype itself: Its antigen is not known.

Looked up from germline, CDR1 is SGHAT and CDR2 is FQDESV (reference sequence). Trimming cost V 3 bases and J 9 bases, with 19 bases left between them. The CDR3 has 15 residues. Two oligonucleotides, mixed equimolar, formed the beta constant-region primer covering TRBC1 and TRBC2. Four rounds of PCR amplified the ligated cDNA using nested alpha and beta constant-region primers plus SP2. TCRdb reprocessed the UMI-ligation and nested PCR reads via MiXCR and lists one record per CDR3 protein. This table has roughly 140,000 distinct CDR3 sequences, approximately 18% appearing once. Sequences were obtained from naive CD8+ T cells from blood. The chain couples TRBV11-1 to TRBJ2-3; D is perhaps TRBD1 (6 bases). This clonotype was sampled from a human donor in good health. CDR3 coding DNA: TGTGCCAGCAGCTTCCGGGACACGACGGGTTGGACGCAGTATTTT. Amino acid sequence: CASSFRDTTGWTQYF.